This T cell receptor (beta chain) was found in a study of shared clonotypes between healthy human individuals. The study, taken as a whole, reports: With a handful of donors compared, 5% to 5.5% of naive CD4 clonotypes were shared.

CDR3 length: 14 amino acids. Trimming removed 6 bases from V and 5 bases from J; junction bases left unmatched: 4. Looked up from germline, CDR1 is SEHNR and CDR2 is FQNEAQ (reference sequence). At a deep level, the assay was run. TCRdb's table, derived via immunoSEQ multiplex PCR, lists solely in-frame clones and lacks some. The sample shows approximately 1,000,000 clones, roughly 74% of them seen only once. This clone has only a few counts. Its antigen is not known. This sequence was found in a man between 18 and 35 years old in good health. Some clones in this sample may be carry-over from other donors' samples. Sequenced input: memory CD4+ T cells from PBMCs. The sample's subset: CD45RA-negative fraction. The rearrangement joins TRBV7-9 to TRBJ1-5; 10 nucleotides agree with TRBD1. The chain's CDR3 is CASRGTGEYQPQHF. CDR3 nucleotide sequence: TGTGCCAGCAGGGGGACAGGGGAATATCAGCCCCAGCATTTT.